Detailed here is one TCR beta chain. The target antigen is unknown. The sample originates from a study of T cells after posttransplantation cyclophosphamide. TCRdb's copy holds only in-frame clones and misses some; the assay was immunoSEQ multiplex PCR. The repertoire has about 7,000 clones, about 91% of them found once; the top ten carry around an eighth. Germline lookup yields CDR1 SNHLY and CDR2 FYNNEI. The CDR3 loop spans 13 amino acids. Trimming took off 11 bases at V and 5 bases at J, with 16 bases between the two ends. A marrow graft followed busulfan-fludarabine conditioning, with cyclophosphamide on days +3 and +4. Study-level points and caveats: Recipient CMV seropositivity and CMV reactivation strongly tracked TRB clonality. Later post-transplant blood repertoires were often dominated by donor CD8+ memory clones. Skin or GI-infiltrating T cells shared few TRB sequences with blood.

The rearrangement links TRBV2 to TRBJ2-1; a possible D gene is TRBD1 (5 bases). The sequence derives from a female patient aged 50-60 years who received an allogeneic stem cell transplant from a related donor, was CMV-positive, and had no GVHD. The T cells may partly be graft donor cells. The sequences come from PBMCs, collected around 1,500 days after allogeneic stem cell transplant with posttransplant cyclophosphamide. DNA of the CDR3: TGTGCCGGTCACCCAGGGTTCAACAATGAGCAGTTCTTC. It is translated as CAGHPGFNNEQFF.